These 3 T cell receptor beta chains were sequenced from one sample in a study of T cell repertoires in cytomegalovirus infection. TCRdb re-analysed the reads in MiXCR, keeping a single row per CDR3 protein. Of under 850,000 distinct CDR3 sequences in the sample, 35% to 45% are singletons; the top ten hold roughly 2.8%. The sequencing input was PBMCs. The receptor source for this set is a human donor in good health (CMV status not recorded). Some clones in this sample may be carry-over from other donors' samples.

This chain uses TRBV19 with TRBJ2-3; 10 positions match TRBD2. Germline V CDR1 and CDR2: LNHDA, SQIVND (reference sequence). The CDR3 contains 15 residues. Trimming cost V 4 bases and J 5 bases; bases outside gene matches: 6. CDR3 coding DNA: TGTGCCAGTAGTAGACTAGCGGGCTTGGAAGATACGCAGTATTTT. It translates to CASSRLAGLEDTQYF.

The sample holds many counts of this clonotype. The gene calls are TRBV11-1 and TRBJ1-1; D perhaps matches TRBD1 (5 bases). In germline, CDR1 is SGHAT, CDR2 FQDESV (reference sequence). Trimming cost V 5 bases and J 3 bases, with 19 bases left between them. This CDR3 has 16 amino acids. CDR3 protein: CASSPGAAGRYTEAFF. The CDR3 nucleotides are TGTGCCAGCAGCCCCGGAGCGGCAGGGAGGTACACTGAAGCTTTCTTT.

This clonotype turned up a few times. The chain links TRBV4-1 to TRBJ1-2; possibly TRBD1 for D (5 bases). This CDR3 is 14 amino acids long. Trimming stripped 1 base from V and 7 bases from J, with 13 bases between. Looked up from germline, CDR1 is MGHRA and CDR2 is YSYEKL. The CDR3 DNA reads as TGCGCCAGCAGCCAAGGGACCTTTGGGGGTGGCTACACCTTC. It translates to CASSQGTFGGGYTF.